These 28 T cell receptor beta chains originate from one sample sequenced in a study of cytomegalovirus exposure and HLA in healthy donors. This PCR relied on a set of 60 Vbeta primers and 13 Jbeta primers. Data came from immunoSEQ multiplex PCR; TCRdb stores just in-frame clones and leaves some out. Of under 90,000 clones in the sample, about 67% were seen once. The sample was PBMCs. The receptors stem from a man aged 40-55 years in good health and CMV-seropositive.

This clone was recorded once. This rearrangement joins TRBV27 to TRBJ2-7, with a tentative D call TRBD1 (6 bases). V was trimmed by 2 bases and J by 4 bases, leaving 12 bases between them. CDR1 and CDR2 from the germline V gene are MNHEY and SMNVEV (reference sequence). CDR3 size: 14 residues. Written as DNA, the CDR3 is TGTGCCAGCAGTTTAAAAGGCAGGGGATACGAGCAGTACTTC. Its translation is CASSLKGRGYEQYF.

In this sample, this clone turned up a few times. The rearrangement uses TRBV9 and TRBJ1-5; 11 bases agree with TRBD1. V lost 3 bases and J lost 6; bases outside the gene matches: 2. CDR1 SGDLS and CDR2 YYNGEE come from the germline V gene. This CDR3 spans 14 amino acids. CDR3 in DNA: TGTGCCAGCAGCGGAGGGACAGGGGGTCAGCCCCAGCATTTT. This codes for CASSGGTGGQPQHF.

V gene TRBV2 combines with J gene TRBJ2-2; 8 positions agree with TRBD1. V dropped 3 bases and J dropped 6; count of bases not matched to a gene: 9. CDR1 is SNHLY, CDR2 FYNNEI, per germline. The CDR3 consists of 16 residues. CDR3 sequence: CASSDRSRGLAGELFF. CDR3 sequence (DNA): TGTGCCAGCAGTGACCGGAGCAGGGGGCTCGCCGGGGAGCTGTTTTTT.

The chain's CDR3 is CASSLEDVAGYSYNEQFF. CDR3 coding DNA: TGTGCCAGCAGCTTGGAGGATGTGGCGGGATATTCCTACAATGAGCAGTTCTTC. The chain has TRBV5-6 and TRBJ2-1; TRBD2 is a possible D gene (6 bases). The CDR3 has 18 residues. The germline gives CDR1 SGHDT, CDR2 YYEEEE. V lost 0 bases, J lost 1 base, and 17 bases lay in between.

The V gene is TRBV10-2, the J gene TRBJ1-5; D possibly corresponds to TRBD1 (5 bases). The germline CDR1 and CDR2 sequences are WSHSY and SAAADI. The CDR3 is 15 residues long. Trimming pared 10 bases from V and 2 bases from J, leaving 18 bases between. CDR3 sequence (DNA): TGCGCCACCTCCGACGACAGTTTAGGCAATCAGCCCCAGCATTTT. Translating gives CATSDDSLGNQPQHF.

This clone occurred once. The V and J genes are TRBV30 and TRBJ1-2; 7 bases line up with TRBD1. Losses at the gene ends were 5 bases for V and 7 bases for J; bases not matched to a gene: 10. The CDR3 sequence is 13 residues long. Germline V gives CDR1 GTSNPN, CDR2 SVGIG (reference sequence). CDR3: CAWDQGDPGGYTF. CDR3 DNA sequence: TGTGCCTGGGATCAGGGGGATCCGGGTGGCTACACCTTC.

The rearrangement links TRBV5-4 to TRBJ1-1; 8 bases match TRBD1. V was pared by 6 bases and J by 5 bases, with 15 bases of the junction left unmatched. The CDR3 runs to 16 residues. The germline gives CDR1 SGHNT, CDR2 YYREEE (reference sequence). The CDR3 loop reads CASTPRQGAWRTEAFF. CDR3 DNA: TGTGCCAGCACCCCCCGTCAGGGGGCATGGAGGACTGAAGCTTTCTTT.

The rearrangement joins TRBV7-6 to TRBJ1-3; no clear D. The CDR3 contains 15 residues. Looked up from germline, CDR1 is SGHVS and CDR2 is FNYEAQ. Trimming shortened V by 1 base and J by 0 bases, and 7 bases separated the two germline ends. The CDR3 DNA reads as TGTGCCAGCAGCTTAGGAGTGAGCTCTGGAAACACCATATATTTT. Its translation is CASSLGVSSGNTIYF.

This clone has only a few counts. The chain couples TRBV7-8 to TRBJ1-6, with 7 positions matching TRBD1. Germline V gene data show CDR1 as SGHVS and CDR2 as FQNEAQ. The V and J ends lost 5 bases and 0 bases, in that order; junction bases with no gene match: 10. The CDR3 extends over 18 amino acids. The CDR3 region has the DNA TGTGCCAGCAGCCCGAGGACAGGAGGGAGCTCCTATAATTCACCCCTCCACTTT. Its translation: CASSPRTGGSSYNSPLHF.

This clone has at least ten counts. The chain employs TRBV7-3 and TRBJ2-1, with 9 bases matching TRBD2. J gave up 7 bases and V 0 bases, and 7 bases lay outside the gene matches. The CDR3 is 16 amino acids. The germline V gene encodes CDR1 SGHTA and CDR2 FQGTGA. CDR3 loop: CASSLTGRLAANEQFF. CDR3 coding DNA: TGTGCCAGCAGCTTAACCGGAAGACTAGCGGCTAATGAGCAGTTCTTC.

This clone was seen just once. The CDR3 spells CASSPRGEWIDTQYF. CDR3 nucleotide sequence: TGCGCCAGCAGCCCCAGGGGGGAGTGGATAGATACGCAGTATTTT. The V and J genes are TRBV5-1 and TRBJ2-3; possibly TRBD1 for D (7 bases). The germline gives CDR1 SGHRS, CDR2 YFSETQ. The V and J ends lost 4 bases and 5 bases respectively, with 17 bases between them. CDR3 length equals 15 residues.

In this sample, this clone turned up once. This rearrangement joins TRBV15 to TRBJ1-4; unclear D gene. This CDR3 comprises 15 residues. CDR1 is LNHNV and CDR2 is YYDKDF in the germline V gene (reference sequence). V lost 0 bases and J lost 5, with 10 bases in between. CDR3 loop: CATSRDTGTNEKLFF. The CDR3 DNA reads as TGTGCCACCAGCAGAGACACGGGAACGAATGAAAAACTGTTTTTT.

The V call is TRBV6-5, the J call TRBJ2-5, with 11 bases matching TRBD1. Near its end, the DNA agrees better with TRBJ2-7, so the J call may be wrong. The germline V gene has CDR1 MNHEY and CDR2 SVGAGI. The CDR3 sequence is 15 residues long. The DNA for the CDR3 is TGTGCCAGCAGTTACGCCGGGACAGGGGGCTACGAGCAGTACTTC. Its protein product is CASSYAGTGGYEQYF.

This CDR3 is CASSFGQGTYYGYTF. The DNA for the CDR3 is TGTGCCAGCAGTTTCGGACAGGGAACGTACTATGGCTACACCTTC. The chain has TRBV27 and TRBJ1-2; 8 nucleotides align to TRBD1. The CDR3 is made up of 15 amino acids. Germline CDR1 and CDR2: MNHEY and SMNVEV (reference sequence). After removal of 3 bases from V and 3 bases from J, the junction contained 6 bases not matched to a gene.

The V and J genes are TRBV5-1 and TRBJ2-5; TRBD2 might be the D (6 bases). V was shortened by 3 bases and J by 4 bases, with 16 bases between the two germline ends. CDR3 length equals 15 residues. CDR1 SGHRS and CDR2 YFSETQ come from the germline V gene. As DNA, the CDR3 is TGCGCCAGCAGCTCCCGAATGTCGGAGGGAGAGACCCAGTACTTC. Translation gives CASSSRMSEGETQYF.

The chain joins TRBV7-3 to TRBJ1-2; D remains unclear. Germline CDR1 SGHTA, CDR2 FQGTGA. The germline V and J ends were trimmed by 2 bases and 5 bases, with 9 bases remaining between them. The length of the CDR3 is 13 residues. CDR3 in amino acids: CASSLGRGYGYTF. The CDR3 region has the DNA TGTGCCAGCAGCTTAGGGCGAGGGTATGGCTACACCTTC. Full variable domain (outside the CDR3, taken from reference TRBV7-3 and TRBJ1-2): GAGVSQTPSNKVTEKGKYVELRCDPISGHTALYWYRQSLGQGPEFLIYFQGTGAADDSGLPNDRFFAVRPEGSVSTLKIQRTERGDSAVYLCASSLGRGYGYTFGSGTRLTVV.

The chain has TRBV28 and TRBJ1-2; perhaps TRBD1 as D (6 bases). From germline, CDR1 is MDHEN and CDR2 SYDVKM. The CDR3 length is 17 residues. The V end was cut by 3 bases, the J end by 4 bases, with 21 bases between. The CDR3, as DNA: TGTGCCAGCAGTTTCTGGGATGGCAGGGGCCCGGGCTATGGCTACACCTTC. It translates to CASSFWDGRGPGYGYTF.

The rearrangement joins TRBV6-6 to TRBJ1-5; D may be TRBD1 (5 bases). Between the trimmed V and J ends, which lost 2 bases and 0 bases, there was a span of 8 bases. The germline CDR1 and CDR2 sequences are MNHNY and SVGAGI (reference sequence). This CDR3 has 15 residues. CDR3 in amino acids: CASSYDSYSNQPQHF. The CDR3 coding sequence is TGTGCCAGCAGTTACGACAGCTATAGCAATCAGCCCCAGCATTTT.

The chain links TRBV14 to TRBJ2-1, with 10 bases fitting TRBD2. V dropped 8 bases and J dropped 6; count of bases not matched to a gene: 7. The CDR3 extends over 14 amino acids. Looked up from germline, CDR1 is SGHDN and CDR2 is FVKESK. The CDR3 here is CASAETSGRNEQFF. As DNA, the CDR3 is TGTGCCAGCGCCGAGACTAGCGGGCGCAATGAGCAGTTCTTC.

In this sample, this clone turned up a few times. The V and J genes are TRBV4-2 and TRBJ1-2, with D hard to call. V was clipped by 1 base and J by 4 bases, with 10 bases between them. The germline gives CDR1 LGHNA, CDR2 YNFKEQ. This CDR3 contains 14 residues. The CDR3 sequence: CASSQGVQSYGYTF. The CDR3 region has the DNA TGTGCCAGCAGCCAAGGAGTACAGAGCTATGGCTACACCTTC.

There are a few counts of this clone. V gene TRBV28 combines with J gene TRBJ2-1, with TRBD2 identical over 11 bases. Looked up from germline, CDR1 is MDHEN and CDR2 is SYDVKM. The CDR3 is 17 amino acids. Unmatched junction bases numbered 5, after V lost 2 bases and J lost 2 bases. The CDR3 sequence is CASSLGASGRTYNEQFF. The CDR3 nucleotides are TGTGCCAGCAGTTTAGGGGCTAGCGGGAGGACCTACAATGAGCAGTTCTTC.

This clone was seen a handful of times. The rearrangement uses TRBV4-1 and TRBJ1-4; D might be TRBD1 (5 bases). The ends were cut back, 1 base at V and 4 bases at J, with 7 bases in the middle. This CDR3 comprises 14 residues. Germline loops: CDR1 MGHRA, CDR2 YSYEKL. As DNA, the CDR3 is TGCGCCAGCAGCCAAGTCGGGGGTAATGAAAAACTGTTTTTT. This gives the protein CASSQVGGNEKLFF.

This chain uses TRBV7-9 with TRBJ2-1; 8 bases match TRBD1. Germline V gene data show CDR1 as SEHNR and CDR2 as FQNEAQ (reference sequence). J was trimmed by 5 bases and V by 3 bases; bases with no gene match: 6. This CDR3 spans 15 amino acids. Here the CDR3 DNA reads TGTGCCAGCAGCTTTGGTGGGACAGGAGACAATGAGCAGTTCTTC. It encodes CASSFGGTGDNEQFF. The variable domain in full, completed from reference TRBV7-9 and TRBJ2-1, reads DTGVSQNPRHKITKRGQNVTFRCDPISEHNRLYWYRQTLGQGPEFLTYFQNEAQLEKSRLLSDRFSAERPKGSFSTLEIQRTEQGDSAMYLCASSFGGTGDNEQFFGPGTRLTVL.

The CDR3 DNA reads TGTGCCAGCAGCTTGACCGGGTCCCGAGTATACGAGCAGTACTTC. This encodes CASSLTGSRVYEQYF. V usage is TRBV7-9 and J usage is TRBJ2-7; D remains ambiguous. The ends were cut back, 3 bases at V and 4 bases at J, with 16 bases in the middle. The CDR3 covers 15 residues. Germline assignment: CDR1 SEHNR and CDR2 FQNEAQ (reference sequence). The whole variable domain, remainder taken from reference TRBV7-9 and TRBJ2-7, is DTGVSQNPRHKITKRGQNVTFRCDPISEHNRLYWYRQTLGQGPEFLTYFQNEAQLEKSRLLSDRFSAERPKGSFSTLEIQRTEQGDSAMYLCASSLTGSRVYEQYFGPGTRLTVT.

This clone was seen a few times. The chain couples TRBV11-2 to TRBJ1-2; 7 bases agree with TRBD1. Germline V lookup: CDR1 SGHAT, CDR2 FQNNGV. Unmatched junction bases numbered 12, after V lost 4 bases and J lost 7 bases. CDR3 length: 15 residues. In DNA form, the CDR3 reads TGTGCCAGCAGCTCACTTACTGGCAGGACAGGTGGCTACACCTTC. Protein: CASSSLTGRTGGYTF.

The chain is built from TRBV25-1 and TRBJ2-1; 10 bases fit TRBD2. Trimming took 8 bases from V and 7 from J; bases not matched to a gene: 8. Germline-derived CDR1 and CDR2 are MGHDK and SYGVNS. The CDR3 is 14 residues long. In DNA, the CDR3 is TGTGCCAGCCAGCGGGGGGGGGCTGCGAATGAGCAGTTCTTC. Translation: CASQRGGAANEQFF.

This chain connects TRBV19 to TRBJ1-1; possible D gene TRBD1, 5 bases. The CDR3 is 13 amino acids. With 11 bases removed from V and 3 bases from J, the gap between germline ends came to 16 bases. Germline values: CDR1 LNHDA, CDR2 SQIVND (reference sequence). The CDR3, as DNA: TGTGCCGGACGACAGACGATAGACACTGAAGCTTTCTTT. It yields the protein CAGRQTIDTEAFF.

The rearrangement joins TRBV4-3 to TRBJ2-2; a weak D match, TRBD2 (6 bases). CDR1 is LGHNA and CDR2 is YSLEER in the germline V gene. CDR3 length: 15 amino acids. V was trimmed by 0 bases and J by 7 bases, leaving 12 bases between them. This chain's CDR3 is CASSQEGGAGGELFF. CDR3 bases: TGCGCCAGCAGCCAAGAAGGAGGGGCGGGCGGGGAGCTGTTTTTT.